What follows is one T cell receptor beta chain and its context. Its binding antigen is unknown. Per-nucleotide qualities are absent, and no much larger clonotype sits a single base away. The immunoSEQ Assay, a bias-controlled multiplex PCR, was used to amplify TCRbeta CDR3 regions from genomic DNA. The authors' analysis ran thus. Nucleated cell counts per sample were estimated from amplification of reference gene primers within the assay. Sequence reads were collapsed and filtered to measure the absolute abundance of every unique TCRbeta CDR3 rearrangement. For each sample, productive Simpson clonality was calculated by taking the square root of Simpson's diversity index across productive rearrangements. TCRdb took this table from immuneACCESS and kept in-frame rearrangements with V and J called. Such tables lack part of the clones; where checked against another copy, unresolved V genes explain under half of the gap, and the rest is unexplained. From that table come the V and J calls and clone size; the DNA was used to work out D and trimming. A total of 360,000 or so clones appear in this sample, approximately 89% of them only once. The ten largest clones add up to 3.9% of the sample.

One collaborating source in Seattle enrolled patients while the patients were actively infected and followed the patients over time throughout the course of disease. Whole blood was collected in K2EDTA tubes by collaborating institutions according to the institutions' own protocols. For TCRbeta analysis, collaborators shipped samples as frozen whole blood, isolated PBMCs, or DNA extracted from either of those sample types. This entry belongs to a study of blood T cell repertoires in COVID-19 (dated by TCRdb to about 2020). Study-wide context: Samples from collaborators originated in the United States, Italy and Spain and spanned both the acute and convalescent phases of COVID-19. The material from the prospective study consisted of cDNA or gDNA derived from T cells, B-cell-depleted T cells, or PBMCs. Where available, HLA class I and class II types were obtained from metadata supplied by the sample provider rather than from assay-based typing. The repertoires were released in a freely available public database meant as a resource for research on the immune response to SARS-CoV-2. Deeply sampled blood TCRbeta repertoires from subjects exposed to, actively infected with, or recovered from COVID-19 were included in the dataset. Nearly every sample came with metadata listing a de-identified subject ID, COVID-19 status, age in years and sex. The samples were drawn from the first 160 participants of the ongoing ImmuneRACE study and from 950 to 1,500 subjects provided by 6 global collaborators. Results and caveats for the whole study, not just this receptor: The amount of clinical and demographic metadata varied by source and participant and was provided uncurated.

The cysteine opens and the phenylalanine closes a CDR3 of 15 amino acids. Of the read, only the CDR3 DNA is kept; its 45 bases are in frame from base 1. V and J are truncated by 0 bases and 0 bases respectively, leaving an intervening sequence of 7 bases. In the germline V gene, CDR1 corresponds to MNHEY and CDR2 to SVGAGI. The chain is made from TRBV6-5 and TRBJ2-3, with the D segment identity uncertain. The source material was peripheral blood. The TCR originated in a woman aged 55-70 years with COVID-19, enrolled during active disease. This receptor has the CDR3 CASSYSQVSTDTQYF. In nucleotide form, the sequence is TGTGCCAGCAGTTACTCCCAGGTCAGCACAGATACGCAGTATTTT.